This paragraph covers one T cell receptor beta chain sequence. Its antigen is as yet unknown. Study results and caveats: Tumor Tregs overlapped most with tumor, then blood, naive CD4+ cells.

TCRdb called the 5' RACE reads again in MiXCR, with one record for every CDR3 protein. The repertoire holds roughly 64,000 distinct CDR3 sequences, with about 20% as singletons. This clonotype was obtained from a female donor with breast cancer. Material: memory CD4+ T cells sorted from a lymph node. The subset is: memory CD4+ T cells, CD4+CD45RO+CD25-.

CDR3 coding DNA: TGTGCCAGCTCAACGCGGGGCAGCTCCTACAATGAGCAGTTCTTC. Translated, it gives CASSTRGSSYNEQFF. V and J are TRBV18 and TRBJ2-1, with TRBD2 as a possible D gene (6 bases). V shed 5 bases and J shed 0 bases, with 11 bases lying between them. The CDR3 is 15 residues long. The V gene's germline CDR1 is KGHSH and CDR2 LQKENI.